This T cell receptor beta chain was identified during a study of blood T cell repertoires in COVID-19. Background on the study: The United States, Italy and Spain provided the acute and convalescent COVID-19 samples.

As originally analysed: How many nucleated cells were present was estimated from reference gene primer amplification. Libraries were prepared by immunoSEQ multiplex PCR; TCRdb keeps only in-frame clonotypes and omits some of them. V and J calls and clone size are given by that table; D and trimming were obtained from the DNA. The table has 200,000 to 250,000 clones, 75% to 85% seen once. In Seattle, patients joined the study during active infection and were tracked longitudinally. The CDR3 sequence is 16 residues long. V shed 1 base and J shed 5 bases, with 17 bases lying between them. CDR1 is SEHNR and CDR2 is FQNEAQ in the germline V gene (reference sequence).

Specimen: peripheral blood. The chain employs TRBV7-9 and TRBJ2-5, with D perhaps TRBD1 (6 bases). The sequence was collected from a woman aged 25 to 39 with COVID-19, enrolled during active disease. CDR3 sequence (DNA): TGTGCCAGCAGCTTAGGGGCAACAGGGACGGGTGAGACCCAGTACTTC. Encoded protein: CASSLGATGTGETQYF.